The next 29 T cell receptor beta chains were all read from a single sample in a study of CD4 T cells in relation to SARS-CoV-2 and coronaviruses. Their specific antigens are unknown. CD4+ T cells from unexposed donors were obtained before the COVID-19 pandemic (2011-2018). After nine to ten days of culture, CD4+ T cells were isolated. Generated by immunoSEQ multiplex PCR, the TCRdb table keeps only in-frame clones and is missing some. Found here are more than 20,000 clones, around 80% of them singletons; the top ten hold about 10%. Sequenced: CD4+ T cells from PBMCs, cultured in vitro. The receptors stem from a human donor in good health.

V gene TRBV5-6 combines with J gene TRBJ2-3, with a possible D match to TRBD2 (5 bases). V dropped 2 bases and J dropped 1 base, with 11 bases sitting between them. Germline CDR1 is SGHDT and CDR2 is YYEEEE. CDR3 size: 15 residues. CDR3 sequence reads: CASSLRGKRTDTQYF. The CDR3 DNA sequence: TGTGCCAGCAGCTTAAGAGGGAAACGCACAGATACGCAGTATTTT.

This sequence joins TRBV27 and TRBJ2-3; weak D call: TRBD2 (6 bases). This CDR3 is built from 15 residues. CDR1 and CDR2 (germline): MNHEY, SMNVEV (reference sequence). V was shortened by 6 bases and J by 0 bases, with 13 bases between the two germline ends. This CDR3 reads CASRSSASSTDTQYF. The CDR3 DNA sequence: TGTGCCAGCAGGTCTAGCGCATCCAGCACAGATACGCAGTATTTT.

The chain has TRBV6-2 or TRBV6-3 and TRBJ1-2; D gene unclear. The V end was cut by 4 bases, the J end by 4 bases, with 19 bases between. The CDR3 sequence is 16 residues long. Germline CDR1 is MNHEY and CDR2 is SVGEGT. CDR3 nucleotide sequence: TGTGCCAGCAGTTCCTCGGGTCTCACTAGGTCCTATGGCTACACCTTC. This sequence encodes CASSSSGLTRSYGYTF.

V and J are TRBV11-2 and TRBJ1-2; 8 bases are a match to TRBD1. V was clipped by 5 bases and J by 7 bases; unmatched bases: 9. This CDR3 is 14 amino acids long. Germline CDR1 and CDR2: SGHAT and FQNNGV. CDR3 loop: CASSPDREDFGYTF. The CDR3 DNA reads TGTGCCAGCAGCCCGGACAGGGAAGATTTTGGCTACACCTTC.

The J gene is TRBJ2-1, the V gene TRBV10-3; 11 nucleotides line up with TRBD2. The V and J ends lost 4 bases and 5 bases, in that order; junction bases with no gene match: 4. The germline V gene has CDR1 ENHRY and CDR2 SYGVKD. The CDR3 contains 15 residues. CDR3 loop: CAISVPLAGDNEQFF. DNA of the CDR3: TGTGCCATCAGTGTCCCACTAGCGGGGGACAATGAGCAGTTCTTC.

The chain recombines TRBV30 with TRBJ1-5; D is uncertain. The CDR3 is 13 residues long. V lost 2 bases and J lost 0, with 5 bases in between. CDR1 and CDR2 (germline): GTSNPN, SVGIG (reference sequence). The DNA of the CDR3 is TGTGCCTGGAGTATGTCTAGCAATCAGCCCCAGCATTTT. It specifies CAWSMSSNQPQHF.

The chain carries TRBV2 and TRBJ1-3; unclear D gene. In germline, CDR1 is SNHLY, CDR2 FYNNEI. V dropped 2 bases and J dropped 4 bases, with 9 bases sitting between them. The CDR3 length is 14 residues. The CDR3 bases are TGTGCCAGCAGTGAAATGGGGAGGGGAAACACCATATATTTT. Amino acid sequence: CASSEMGRGNTIYF.

This chain connects TRBV25-1 to TRBJ2-2; TRBD1 matches 7 bases. This CDR3 is 15 amino acids long. The germline CDR1 and CDR2 sequences are MGHDK and SYGVNS. The junction had 9 bases not matched to a gene; V was cut back by 5 bases and J by 6 bases. CDR3 residues: CASSQGVTPPGELFF. The CDR3 nucleotides are TGTGCCAGCAGTCAGGGGGTGACTCCGCCCGGGGAGCTGTTTTTT.

The chain couples TRBV29-1 to TRBJ1-2, with 7 positions matching TRBD1. Losses at the gene ends were 1 base for V and 5 bases for J; bases not matched to a gene: 4. CDR1 is SQVTM, CDR2 ANQGSEA, per germline. The CDR3 length is 13 residues. The DNA of the CDR3 is TGCAGCGTTGAAGGGACAGGAATATATGGCTACACCTTC. As protein: CSVEGTGIYGYTF.

The chain couples TRBV6-5 to TRBJ2-5; tentatively, D is TRBD1 (6 bases). The V gene lost 4 bases and the J gene lost 2 bases, with 8 bases spanning the gap. The CDR3 length is 13 residues. CDR1 and CDR2 from the germline V gene are MNHEY and SVGAGI. CDR3 in amino acids: CASSSGTQETQYF. The CDR3 nucleotides read TGTGCCAGCAGTTCCGGGACACAAGAGACCCAGTACTTC.

CDR3 coding DNA: TGTGCCAGCAGCTTCCGACGGGGGGCTGGAAACACCATATATTTT. Its translation is CASSFRRGAGNTIYF. This rearrangement joins TRBV11-2 to TRBJ1-3, with D tentatively TRBD1 (5 bases). V was cut by 3 bases and J by 2 bases, with 11 bases left in between. This CDR3 region has 15 residues. The germline V gene encodes CDR1 SGHAT and CDR2 FQNNGV.

The rearrangement links TRBV19 to TRBJ1-5, with a possible D match to TRBD1 (5 bases). Trimming stripped 3 bases from V and 2 bases from J, with 11 bases between. From germline, CDR1 is LNHDA and CDR2 SQIVND (reference sequence). CDR3 length: 15 residues. The DNA for the CDR3 is TGTGCCAGTAGTATGTATGGGGCTGGCAATCAGCCCCAGCATTTT. This codes for CASSMYGAGNQPQHF.

CDR3 residues: CASSGTGGQNSPLHF. Written as DNA, the CDR3 is TGTGCCAGTTCCGGGACAGGGGGGCAAAATTCACCCCTCCACTTT. The genes are TRBV19 and TRBJ1-6; 11 bases match TRBD1. The CDR3 sequence is 15 residues long. V trimming: 8 bases; J trimming: 7 bases; junction bases outside the gene matches: 7. The germline V gene encodes CDR1 LNHDA and CDR2 SQIVND (reference sequence). The full variable domain, rest sourced from reference TRBV19 and TRBJ1-6, is DGGITQSPKYLFRKEGQNVTLSCEQNLNHDAMYWYRQDPGQGLRLIYYSQIVNDFQKGDIAEGYSVSREKKESFPLTVTSAQKNPTAFYLCASSGTGGQNSPLHFGNGTRLTVT.

V is TRBV11-2 and J is TRBJ2-5; 8 nucleotides match TRBD1. Germline V gene lookup returns CDR1 SGHAT and CDR2 FQNNGV. V was pared by 1 base and J by 2 bases, with 9 bases of the junction left unmatched. This CDR3 is built from 17 residues. CDR3 DNA sequence: TGTGCCAGCAGCTTAGTCCCGACAGGGACAGGTCAAGAGACCCAGTACTTC. Residues: CASSLVPTGTGQETQYF.

The chain joins TRBV7-2 to TRBJ1-2, with D perhaps TRBD1 (6 bases). Germline-derived CDR1 and CDR2 are SGHTA and FQGNSA. This CDR3 comprises 14 residues. The V end lost 1 base, the J end lost 3 bases, and 9 bases lay between the germline ends. This chain's CDR3 is CASSLGGADYGYTF. The DNA for the CDR3 is TGTGCCAGCAGCTTAGGGGGGGCTGACTATGGCTACACCTTC.

The table lists this clone with a few counts. J is TRBJ1-1 and V is TRBV19; D ambiguous. Germline loops: CDR1 LNHDA, CDR2 SQIVND (reference sequence). The CDR3 extends over 13 amino acids. Trimming took off 5 bases at V and 1 base at J, with 8 bases between the two ends. CDR3 nucleotides: TGTGCCAGTAGTTTTACACAGAACACTGAAGCTTTCTTT. It translates to CASSFTQNTEAFF.

This chain uses TRBV2 with TRBJ2-6; no clear D gene. Germline V gene data show CDR1 as SNHLY and CDR2 as FYNNEI. Between the trimmed V and J ends, which lost 8 bases and 0 bases, there was a span of 5 bases. CDR3 size: 13 residues. The CDR3 sequence is CASPISGANVLTF. The CDR3 DNA sequence: TGTGCCAGCCCTATCTCTGGGGCCAACGTCCTGACTTTC.

The V and J genes are TRBV10-3 and TRBJ2-2; the D gene is possibly TRBD1 (5 bases). CDR3 length: 14 residues. V gave up 5 bases and J gave up 4 bases, with 11 bases separating them. Germline V CDR1 and CDR2: ENHRY, SYGVKD. As DNA, the CDR3 is TGTGCCATCAGTTATCAGGGTACCACCGGGGAGCTGTTTTTT. It specifies CAISYQGTTGELFF.

This clone was seen a handful of times. The chain combines TRBV7-2 with TRBJ2-2, with D possibly TRBD2 on 7 matching bases. V lost 4 bases to trimming and J lost 5 bases, with 14 bases between them. Germline loops: CDR1 SGHTA, CDR2 FQGNSA. The length of the CDR3 is 15 residues. The CDR3: CASSYTGGGTGELFF. CDR3 nucleotide sequence: TGTGCCAGCAGCTATACGGGGGGCGGTACCGGGGAGCTGTTTTTT.

The chain couples TRBV30 to TRBJ1-4, with unresolved D. This CDR3 has 15 amino acids. The germline CDR1 and CDR2 sequences are GTSNPN and SVGIG (reference sequence). V gave up 8 bases and J gave up 7 bases, with 23 bases separating them. CDR3 DNA sequence: TGTGCCACCGATCGGGTCGACGGGCGCCTTGAAAAACTGTTTTTT. The encoded protein is CATDRVDGRLEKLFF.

The chain joins TRBV13 to TRBJ1-3; D is ambiguous. Germline CDR1 reads PRHDT; CDR2 reads FYEKMQ (reference sequence). V lost 5 bases to trimming and J lost 7 bases, with 12 bases between them. This CDR3 contains 13 residues. This CDR3 reads CASSPTLGNTIYF. CDR3 bases: TGTGCCAGCAGCCCGACCCTGGGTAACACCATATATTTT.

The chain couples TRBV6-2 or TRBV6-3 to TRBJ2-1, with D possibly being TRBD2 (5 bases). CDR3 length: 16 residues. Germline lookup yields CDR1 MNHEY and CDR2 SVGEGT. V was clipped by 2 bases and J by 5 bases, with 16 bases between them. This CDR3 is CASSYAGLALNNEQFF. As DNA, the CDR3 is TGTGCCAGCAGTTACGCAGGACTGGCCCTAAACAATGAGCAGTTCTTC.

By share, this clone ranks as large (0.1 to 1%). The chain carries TRBV5-1 and TRBJ1-2; perhaps TRBD1 as D (6 bases). V lost 4 bases and J 5 bases, leaving 18 bases between the germline ends. This CDR3 comprises 15 residues. The germline V gene encodes CDR1 SGHRS and CDR2 YFSETQ. CDR3 in amino acids: CASSPVGTNLYGYTF. The CDR3 nucleotides read TGCGCCAGCAGCCCCGTGGGGACAAACCTTTATGGCTACACCTTC.

V is TRBV5-1 and J is TRBJ2-7; 16 positions agree with TRBD2. The germline V gene has CDR1 SGHRS and CDR2 YFSETQ. The CDR3 spans 17 residues. V gave up 5 bases and J gave up 5 bases; unmatched junction bases: 10. The CDR3 nucleotides read TGCGCCAGCAGTTTACCCGGGACTAGCGGGAGGGCCGACGAGCAGTACTTC. This translates into CASSLPGTSGRADEQYF.

V is TRBV30 and J is TRBJ1-1, with 9 positions matching TRBD1. J gave up 4 bases and V 6 bases, and 12 bases lay outside the gene matches. The CDR3 length is 15 residues. The germline CDR1 and CDR2 sequences are GTSNPN and SVGIG (reference sequence). The CDR3 region is CACQTPGQGSTEAFF. The CDR3 DNA reads TGTGCCTGCCAAACTCCGGGACAGGGAAGCACTGAAGCTTTCTTT.

The chain couples TRBV7-2 to TRBJ2-7; perhaps D is TRBD1 or TRBD2 (5 bases each). Trimming stripped 1 base from V and 3 bases from J, with 10 bases between. This CDR3 is built from 14 residues. Germline V CDR1 and CDR2: SGHTA, FQGNSA. The DNA of the CDR3 is TGTGCCAGCAGCTTAGTAGGGGCGGGCTACGAGCAGTACTTC. Translating gives CASSLVGAGYEQYF.

The genes are TRBV2 and TRBJ2-3, with a tentative D call TRBD2 (6 bases). CDR3 size: 15 residues. The V gene's germline CDR1 is SNHLY and CDR2 FYNNEI. Between the trimmed V and J ends, which lost 5 bases and 0 bases, there was a span of 12 bases. In DNA, the CDR3 is TGTGCCAGCAGTTGGGGAGGTTCTAGCACAGATACGCAGTATTTT. Its protein is CASSWGGSSTDTQYF. The complete variable domain, with remaining parts taken from reference TRBV2 and TRBJ2-3, reads EPEVTQTPSHQVTQMGQEVILRCVPISNHLYFYWYRQILGQKVEFLVSFYNNEISEKSEIFDDQFSVERPDGSNFTLKIRSTKLEDSAMYFCASSWGGSSTDTQYFGPGTRLTVL.

The chain combines TRBV7-9 with TRBJ1-2; a weak D match, TRBD1 (5 bases). This CDR3 is built from 15 residues. The germline V and J ends were trimmed by 1 base and 7 bases, with 16 bases remaining between them. The germline gives CDR1 SEHNR, CDR2 FQNEAQ (reference sequence). CDR3 DNA sequence: TGTGCCAGCAGCTTAGACCCGGGACGAGCATCTGGCTACACCTTC. Protein sequence: CASSLDPGRASGYTF.

In this sample, this clone turned up once. This rearrangement joins TRBV12-5 to TRBJ1-1; unclear D gene. Trimming removed 0 bases at V and 1 base at J, with 27 bases between. The germline V gene encodes CDR1 LGHNT and CDR2 FRNRAP. The CDR3 contains 21 residues. Here the CDR3 reads CASGLVPSLTVRKKWNTEAFF. In nucleotides, the CDR3 is TGTGCTAGTGGTTTGGTACCTTCCCTCACAGTCCGGAAGAAGTGGAACACTGAAGCTTTCTTT.